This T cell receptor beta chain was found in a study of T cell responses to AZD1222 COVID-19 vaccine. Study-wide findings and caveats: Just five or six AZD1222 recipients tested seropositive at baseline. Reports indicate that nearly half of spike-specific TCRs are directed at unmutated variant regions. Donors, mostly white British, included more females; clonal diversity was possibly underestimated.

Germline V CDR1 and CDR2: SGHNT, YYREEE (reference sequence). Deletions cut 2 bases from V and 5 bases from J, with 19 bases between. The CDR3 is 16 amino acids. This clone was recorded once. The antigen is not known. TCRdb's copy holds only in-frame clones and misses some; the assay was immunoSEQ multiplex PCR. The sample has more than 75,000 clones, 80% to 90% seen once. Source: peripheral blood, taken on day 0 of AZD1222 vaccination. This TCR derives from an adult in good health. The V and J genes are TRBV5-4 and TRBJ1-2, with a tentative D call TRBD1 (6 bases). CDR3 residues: CASSFFGRDKQYGYTF. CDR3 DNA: TGTGCCAGCAGCTTTTTCGGTCGGGACAAACAGTATGGCTACACCTTC.